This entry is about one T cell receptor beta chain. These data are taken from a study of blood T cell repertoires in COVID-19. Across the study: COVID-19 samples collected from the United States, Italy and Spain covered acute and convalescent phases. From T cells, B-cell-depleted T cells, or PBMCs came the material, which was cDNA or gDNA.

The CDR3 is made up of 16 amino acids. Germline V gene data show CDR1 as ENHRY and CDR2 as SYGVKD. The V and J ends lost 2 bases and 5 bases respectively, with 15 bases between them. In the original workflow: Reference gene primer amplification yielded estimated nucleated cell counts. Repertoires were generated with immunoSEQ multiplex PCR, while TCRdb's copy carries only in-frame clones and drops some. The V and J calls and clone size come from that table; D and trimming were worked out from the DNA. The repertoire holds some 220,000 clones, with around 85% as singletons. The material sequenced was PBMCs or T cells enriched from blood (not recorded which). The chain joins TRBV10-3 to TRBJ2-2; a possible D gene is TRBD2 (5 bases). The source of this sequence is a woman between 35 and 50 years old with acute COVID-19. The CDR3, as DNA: TGTGCCATCAGTGAGCCACTCCGGGAAGGGACCGGGGAGCTGTTTTTT. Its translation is CAISEPLREGTGELFF.